This T cell receptor (beta chain) was captured in a study of technical replicates of blood from a few donors. This table comes from immunoSEQ multiplex PCR, and its TCRdb copy is limited to in-frame clones, with some not included. The table lists 60,000 to 70,000 clones, roughly 98% of them singletons. J was trimmed by 4 bases and V by 3 bases; bases with no gene match: 11. The CDR3 has 18 amino acids. Germline CDR1 MGHRA, CDR2 YSYEKL. The chain recombines TRBV4-1 with TRBJ2-5; the match to TRBD2 covers 13 bases. This sequence originates from a human donor in good health. Sequencing was carried out using T cells isolated from PBMCs. CDR3 sequence (DNA): TGCGCCAGCAGCCACCAACTAGCGGGAGGGTTCAGAAGAGAGACCCAGTACTTC. Encoded protein: CASSHQLAGGFRRETQYF.